The next 22 T cell receptor beta chains were all read from a single sample in a study of cytomegalovirus exposure and HLA in healthy donors. Sequenced by immunoSEQ multiplex PCR; TCRdb stores in-frame clones only, minus some. Of about 130,000 clones in the sample, approximately 89% are singletons; the top ten hold 1.1%. What was sequenced was PBMCs. The receptors originated from a young woman in good health and CMV-seronegative.

The J gene is TRBJ2-7, the V gene TRBV14; maybe TRBD2 (5 bases). V was cut by 4 bases and J by 2 bases, with 15 bases left in between. The CDR3 contains 15 residues. The germline CDR1 and CDR2 sequences are SGHDN and FVKESK. The CDR3 DNA sequence: TGTGCCAGCAGCCTGCAGAGCGGCCATACCTACGAGCAGTACTTC. This gives the protein CASSLQSGHTYEQYF.

The V and J genes are TRBV30 and TRBJ1-6; D call uncertain. Trimming took 5 bases from V and 8 from J, leaving 10 bases between them. This CDR3 is 12 amino acids long. Looked up from germline, CDR1 is GTSNPN and CDR2 is SVGIG (reference sequence). This CDR3 reads CAWSPGDSPLHF. The CDR3 nucleotides are TGTGCCTGGTCCCCGGGTGATTCACCCCTCCACTTT.

The chain couples TRBV7-6 to TRBJ2-1; 9 bases match TRBD2. Trimming removed 8 bases from V and 6 bases from J; junction bases left unmatched: 17. Germline V gene data show CDR1 as SGHVS and CDR2 as FNYEAQ. The CDR3 totals 17 residues. This CDR3 reads CASGTPKRAGGPNEQFF. The CDR3 nucleotides are TGTGCCAGCGGAACTCCAAAACGCGCGGGGGGGCCCAATGAGCAGTTCTTC.

The rearrangement uses TRBV18 and TRBJ1-5, with 7 bases aligning to TRBD1. Germline assignment: CDR1 KGHSH and CDR2 LQKENI. The junction had 10 bases not matched to a gene; V was cut back by 5 bases and J by 6 bases. The CDR3 has 15 residues. The CDR3: CASSEETGNSQPQHF. The CDR3 DNA reads as TGTGCCAGCTCAGAGGAGACAGGGAACTCTCAGCCCCAGCATTTT.

The J gene is TRBJ2-2, the V gene TRBV6-4; no definite D call. Germline loops: CDR1 MRHNA, CDR2 SNTAGT. V lost 4 bases and J 5 bases, leaving 14 bases between the germline ends. This CDR3 is 15 amino acids long. Here the CDR3 reads CASSALPGGTGELFF. CDR3 DNA: TGTGCCAGCAGTGCCTTACCCGGCGGTACCGGGGAGCTGTTTTTT.

V gene TRBV5-4 combines with J gene TRBJ1-2; D gene ambiguous. Germline CDR1 SGHNT, CDR2 YYREEE (reference sequence). Deletions cut 3 bases from V and 5 bases from J, with 14 bases between. The CDR3 has 14 amino acids. The CDR3 region has the DNA TGTGCCAGCAGCTCTCCTTGGCAGGATTATGGCTACACCTTC. This codes for CASSSPWQDYGYTF.

The CDR3 reads CASSPQTGAPYEQYF. The CDR3 bases are TGTGCCAGCAGCCCACAAACAGGGGCTCCCTACGAGCAGTACTTC. J is TRBJ2-7 and V is TRBV5-6, with TRBD1 matching over 7 bases. The CDR3 has 15 residues. Germline lookup yields CDR1 SGHDT and CDR2 YYEEEE. Germline trimming cut 4 bases from V and 2 bases from J; bases unmatched to any gene: 9. Based on the CDR3 plus reference TRBV5-6 and TRBJ2-7, the full variable domain is DAGVTQSPTHLIKTRGQQVTLRCSPKSGHDTVSWYQQALGQGPQFIFQYYEEEERQRGNFPDRFSGHQFPNYSSELNVNALLLGDSALYLCASSPQTGAPYEQYFGPGTRLTVT.

The genes are TRBV5-1 and TRBJ2-5; possible D gene TRBD2, 6 bases. Looked up from germline, CDR1 is SGHRS and CDR2 is YFSETQ. Trimming took 0 bases from V and 2 from J, leaving 11 bases between them. This CDR3 contains 15 residues. DNA of the CDR3: TGCGCCAGCAGCTTGGGACTAGTTATACAAGAGACCCAGTACTTC. Translation: CASSLGLVIQETQYF.

J is TRBJ2-1 and V is TRBV11-2, with D possibly being TRBD1 (6 bases). CDR3 size: 15 residues. Germline CDR1 and CDR2: SGHAT and FQNNGV. Trimming stripped 5 bases from V and 1 base from J, with 12 bases between. This CDR3 reads CASSGQRTSYNEQFF. Here the CDR3 DNA reads TGTGCCAGCAGCGGACAGCGAACTTCCTACAATGAGCAGTTCTTC.

The V and J genes are TRBV7-9 and TRBJ2-1, with a weak D call TRBD2 (5 bases). Per the germline V gene, CDR1 is SEHNR and CDR2 is FQNEAQ (reference sequence). Trimming removed 5 bases from V and 4 bases from J, with 15 bases in between. The CDR3 runs to 15 residues. CDR3 sequence: CASSRSGEPYNEQFF. In nucleotides, the CDR3 is TGTGCCAGCAGCCGGAGTGGGGAGCCTTACAATGAGCAGTTCTTC.

The rearrangement links TRBV5-6 to TRBJ2-7, with TRBD1 as a possible D gene (6 bases). The V gene's germline CDR1 is SGHDT and CDR2 YYEEEE. V was shortened by 6 bases and J by 6 bases, with 19 bases between the two germline ends. The CDR3 loop spans 14 amino acids. CDR3 nucleotide sequence: TGTGCCAGCACTCGTGTAGACAGGCCCATCGAGCAGTACGTC. Translation gives CASTRVDRPIEQYV.

The rearrangement links TRBV4-3 to TRBJ1-2; D gene unclear. V shed 0 bases and J shed 5 bases, with 13 bases lying between them. This CDR3 has 15 amino acids. The germline V gene has CDR1 LGHNA and CDR2 YSLEER. The chain's CDR3 is CASSQEEEPFYGYTF. CDR3 nucleotides: TGCGCCAGCAGCCAAGAAGAAGAGCCATTTTATGGCTACACCTTC.

This clone was seen a few times. The chain combines TRBV10-1 with TRBJ1-1; 7 nucleotides align to TRBD1. The V gene end was trimmed by 6 bases and the J gene end by 3 bases; junction bases not matched to a gene: 4. The CDR3 is 13 residues long. Per germline, CDR1 WNHNN and CDR2 SYGVQD (reference sequence). This CDR3 reads CASSGTGDTEAFF. The CDR3 coding sequence is TGCGCCAGCAGCGGTACAGGGGACACTGAAGCTTTCTTT.

The chain is built from TRBV11-2 and TRBJ1-4, with 10 positions matching TRBD1. Losses at the gene ends were 5 bases for V and 5 bases for J; bases not matched to a gene: 8. Germline V gene lookup returns CDR1 SGHAT and CDR2 FQNNGV. The CDR3 runs to 16 residues. As DNA, the CDR3 is TGTGCCAGCAGCCTCGGGACAGGGGCCCAGAATGAAAAACTGTTTTTT. Translating it yields CASSLGTGAQNEKLFF.

DNA for the CDR3: TGTGCCAGCAGTGAACCCCAGATAAACAATGAGCAGTTCTTC. It specifies CASSEPQINNEQFF. The rearrangement links TRBV6-4 to TRBJ2-1; D remains ambiguous. Between the trimmed V and J ends, which lost 3 bases and 5 bases, there was a span of 11 bases. Germline V gives CDR1 MRHNA, CDR2 SNTAGT. There are 14 residues in the CDR3.

V usage is TRBV28 and J usage is TRBJ2-3, with 7 bases aligning to TRBD2. The CDR3 extends over 16 amino acids. J gave up 6 bases and V 6 bases, and 15 bases lay outside the gene matches. Germline V CDR1 and CDR2: MDHEN, SYDVKM. The CDR3 loop reads CASRRLAGVRGDTQYF. The CDR3 DNA is TGTGCCAGCAGACGACTAGCCGGAGTAAGAGGGGATACGCAGTATTTT.

The chain recombines TRBV15 with TRBJ2-1; perhaps TRBD2 as D (5 bases). V lost 2 bases and J lost 3, with 14 bases in between. Per the germline V gene, CDR1 is LNHNV and CDR2 is YYDKDF (reference sequence). The CDR3 is 16 amino acids. CDR3 protein: CATSRIPGLIYNEQFF. CDR3 bases: TGTGCCACCAGCAGAATTCCGGGGTTGATCTACAATGAGCAGTTCTTC.

The chain employs TRBV6-5 and TRBJ1-5, with D possibly matching TRBD1 (5 bases). The germline CDR1 and CDR2 sequences are MNHEY and SVGAGI. CDR3 length equals 13 residues. Between the trimmed V and J ends, which lost 2 bases and 3 bases, there was a span of 5 bases. The CDR3 loop reads CASSYGANQPQHF. DNA for the CDR3: TGTGCCAGCAGTTACGGGGCCAATCAGCCCCAGCATTTT.

The chain employs TRBV19 and TRBJ1-1, with D maybe TRBD1 (5 bases). Trimming took off 11 bases at V and 0 bases at J, with 10 bases between the two ends. This CDR3 has 12 amino acids. Per germline, CDR1 LNHDA and CDR2 SQIVND (reference sequence). CDR3 bases: TGTGCCTCGGGGGTAGTGAACACTGAAGCTTTCTTT. Its translation is CASGVVNTEAFF.

Only one count was recorded for this clone. The rearrangement links TRBV6-1 to TRBJ2-1, with D perhaps matching TRBD1 (6 bases). The length of the CDR3 is 17 residues. V shed 2 bases and J shed 0 bases, with 14 bases lying between them. Germline CDR1 is MNHNS and CDR2 is SASEGT. DNA of the CDR3: TGTGCCAGCAGTGAAACCCCAGGGGCAGCCTCCTACAATGAGCAGTTCTTC. Its protein product is CASSETPGAASYNEQFF.

The genes are TRBV10-3 and TRBJ2-1; 9 bases align to TRBD1. Unmatched junction bases numbered 9, after V lost 5 bases and J lost 10 bases. CDR1 and CDR2 from the germline V gene are ENHRY and SYGVKD. The CDR3 runs 14 residues. CDR3 nucleotides: TGTGCCATCAGTAATGGACAGGGGTCGAGGGAGCAGTTCTTC. Translated, it gives CAISNGQGSREQFF.

This chain uses TRBV29-1 with TRBJ2-7; TRBD2 agrees at 10 bases. With 7 bases clipped from V and 1 base from J, the junction kept 4 bases outside the gene matches. This CDR3 has 13 residues. Germline V gives CDR1 SQVTM, CDR2 ANQGSEA. This CDR3 reads CSARLAGSYEQYF. The CDR3 DNA is TGCAGCGCCCGACTAGCGGGTTCCTACGAGCAGTACTTC.